This TCR beta chain was documented in a study of blood T cell repertoires in COVID-19. Overall study: Collection of acute and convalescent COVID-19 samples took place in the United States, Italy and Spain. T cells, B-cell-depleted T cells, or PBMCs supplied cDNA or gDNA.

A few counts support this clone. Authors' analysis steps: Cell counts per sample came from amplifying reference gene primers. Clones were read by immunoSEQ multiplex PCR, and TCRdb kept only the in-frame ones, dropping some. Clonal size and the V and J genes are those of that table, whereas D and trimming came from the DNA. The sample lists some 120,000 clones; roughly four fifths were seen once. Germline assignment: CDR1 LNHDA and CDR2 SQIVND (reference sequence). This CDR3 spans 15 amino acids. V was cut by 3 bases and J by 7 bases, with 18 bases left in between. The receptor was isolated from a human donor in a cohort sampled during active COVID-19. Source material: peripheral blood. The V call is TRBV19, the J call TRBJ1-2; D uncertain. CDR3 DNA: TGTGCCAGTAGTATCCCGGGGAAGGCCTATCTTGGCTACACCTTC. Translated: CASSIPGKAYLGYTF.